The source of this T cell receptor (beta chain) is a study of blood T cell repertoires in COVID-19. Study in general: Samples came from the United States, Italy and Spain, spanning acute and convalescent COVID-19. In each case, the material was cDNA or gDNA derived from T cells, B-cell-depleted T cells, or PBMCs.

Original data processing: Estimates of nucleated cell counts were drawn from the amplification of reference gene primers. Assay: immunoSEQ multiplex PCR; the TCRdb copy retains only in-frame clones and omits some. V and J calls plus clone size are reproduced from that table; the DNA served to infer D and trimming. The sample contains approximately 50,000 clones, around 85% of which appear only once. The V and J ends lost 8 bases and 1 base respectively, with 14 bases between them. CDR1 and CDR2 from the germline V gene are MNHEY and SMNVEV (reference sequence). This CDR3 has 14 residues. The clonotype was recovered from a man aged 55-75 years with acute or convalescent COVID-19. The chain is built from TRBV27 and TRBJ1-1; D is ambiguous. Sequences were obtained from peripheral blood. The CDR3 spells CASGTHWSNTEAFF. Here the CDR3 DNA reads TGTGCCAGCGGCACACATTGGTCGAACACTGAAGCTTTCTTT.